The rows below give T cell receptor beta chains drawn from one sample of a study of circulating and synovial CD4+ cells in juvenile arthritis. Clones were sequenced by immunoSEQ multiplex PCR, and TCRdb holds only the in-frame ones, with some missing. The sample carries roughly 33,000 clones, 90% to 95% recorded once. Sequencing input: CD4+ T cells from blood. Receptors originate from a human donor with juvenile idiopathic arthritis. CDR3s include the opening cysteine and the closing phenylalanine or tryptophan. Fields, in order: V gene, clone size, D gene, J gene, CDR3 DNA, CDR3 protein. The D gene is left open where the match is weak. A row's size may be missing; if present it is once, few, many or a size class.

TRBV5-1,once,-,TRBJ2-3,TGCGCCAGCAGTGGCCCCCTTAGCACAGATACGCAGTATTTT,CASSGPLSTDTQYF
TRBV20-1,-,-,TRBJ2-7,TGCAGTGCTACCGGGAGCCACGAGCAGTACTTC,CSATGSHEQYF
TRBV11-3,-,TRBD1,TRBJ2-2,TGTGCCAGCAGCTCCCCACCGGACAGGGGGAACACCGGGGAGCTGTTTTTT,CASSSPPDRGNTGELFF
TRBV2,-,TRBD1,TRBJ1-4,TGTGCCAGCAGCGCGCGATTTCTAGCCGGGACAGGGACTGAAAAACTGTTTTTT,CASSARFLAGTGTEKLFF
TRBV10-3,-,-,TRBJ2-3,TGTGCCATCAGTGACTTCAGCACAGATACGCAGTATTTT,CAISDFSTDTQYF
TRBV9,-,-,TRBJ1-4,TGTGCCAGCAGCGTAGCGGCGGCTAATGAAAAACTGTTTTTT,CASSVAAANEKLFF
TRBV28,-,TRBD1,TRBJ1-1,TGTGCCAGCAGTTGGACAGGGGGCACTGAAGCTTTCTTT,CASSWTGGTEAFF
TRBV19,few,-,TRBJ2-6,TGTGCCAGTAGTACGGGACTGGGCTCTGGGGCCAACGTCCTGACTTTC,CASSTGLGSGANVLTF
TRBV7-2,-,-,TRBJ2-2,TGTGCCAGCAGCCCCGTCGCGAACACCGGGGAGCTGTTTTTT,CASSPVANTGELFF
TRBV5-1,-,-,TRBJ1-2,TGCGCCAGCAGCTTGGATGCAGGGGACTATGGCTACACCTTC,CASSLDAGDYGYTF
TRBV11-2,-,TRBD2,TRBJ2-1,TGTGCCAGCAGCTTAGCTAGCGGGAGATACAATGAGCAGTTCTTC,CASSLASGRYNEQFF
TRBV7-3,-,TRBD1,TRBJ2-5,TGTGCCAGCAGCTTGGGTACAGGGGCTGGGGAGACCCAGTACTTC,CASSLGTGAGETQYF
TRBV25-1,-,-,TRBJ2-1,TGTGCCAGCAGTGAGGCAGGGATCAATGAGCAGTTCTTC,CASSEAGINEQFF
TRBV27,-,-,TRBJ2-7,TGTGCCGGACACACAGCCTACGAGCAGTACTTC,CAGHTAYEQYF
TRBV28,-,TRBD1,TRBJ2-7,TGTGCCAGCAGTCCAGGACAGGGGAGCAGGTCCTACGAGCAGTACTTC,CASSPGQGSRSYEQYF